The T cell receptor beta chain under discussion was sequenced for a study of tumor-infiltrating lymphocytes in primary liver carcinoma. On the study more broadly: Male and female patients aged 30 to 69 years made up the cohort. Sample yields of productive TCRbeta reads, ranging from roughly 3.65 to 7.13 million, were similar across tissue types.

The germline V gene has CDR1 SGHRS and CDR2 YFSETQ. Between the trimmed V and J ends, which lost 0 bases and 5 bases, there was a span of 11 bases. This CDR3 is 14 amino acids long. A constant-region primer served to make TCR beta cDNA from about 0.5 ug total RNA. Three rounds of nested multiplex PCR with slightly modified ARM-PCR produced TCR beta libraries. TRBV1-TRBV30 forward primers and a C-beta reverse primer were used in the first two PCR rounds, which each ran for about 10 cycles. TCRdb ran MiXCR on the multiplex PCR reads and lists one entry per CDR3 protein. The profile shows about 200,000 distinct CDR3 sequences, roughly 61% of them singletons. Unsorted whole blood yielded the blood RNA, and germline DNA was also extracted. Collection of about 3.6 milliliters of peripheral blood took place before surgery. This clonotype was observed a handful of times.

Material: peripheral blood. The V call is TRBV5-1, the J call TRBJ1-2; D ambiguous. The sequence derives from a woman aged 60-70 years with primary liver carcinoma and hepatitis B virus infection. CDR3 amino acids: CASSLDSQDYGYTF. CDR3 nucleotides: TGCGCCAGCAGCTTGGACTCCCAGGATTATGGCTACACCTTC.